The rows below give T cell receptor beta chains drawn from one sample of a study of shared clonotypes between healthy human individuals. Produced via immunoSEQ multiplex PCR; TCRdb's table is partial and in-frame only. Of some 1,600,000 clones in the sample, roughly 98% were seen once. Sequenced sample: naive CD4+ T cells sorted from blood. These receptors were taken from a man aged 25 to 45 in good health. Each CDR3 is given with its conserved first and last residue.

v_gene | CDR3aa
TRBV30 | CAWSLGRRANYGYTF
TRBV29-1 | CSVEPPEETQYF
TRBV29-1 | CSVEDPEQGIQYF
TRBV6-1 | CASSVLGLAGYEQYF
TRBV7-2 | CASSLDLASTYEQYF
TRBV9 | CASSDPRDNYGYTF
TRBV10-1 | CASSERAGVYNEQFF
TRBV29-1 | CSADRANEQFF
TRBV7-6 | CASSLAGYQPQHF
TRBV18 | CASSPPTSEQYF
TRBV15 | CATSSGTGEHEQFF
TRBV18 | CASSPLSSRRGYTF
TRBV6-1 | CASSVGGKEQFF
TRBV2 | CASNQDNGNTIYF
TRBV10-1 | CASRDGRQGSRGEQFF
TRBV5-1 | CASSLDLYNEQFF
TRBV29-1 | CSVRRGNTEAFF
TRBV29-1 | CSVCADSYEQYF
TRBV7-9 | CASSPGVRSYGYTF
TRBV27 | CASSLTSGRAYADTQYF
TRBV25-1 | CASSVSYEQYF
TRBV5-5 | CASSPNALSEEYF
TRBV19 | CASTQYSGMTVNYGYTF
TRBV5-1 | CASTLQGTVTDTQYF
TRBV5-4 | CASSLVGANTGELFF